The rows below give T cell receptor beta chains drawn from one sample of a study of cytomegalovirus exposure and HLA in healthy donors. Profiling relied on immunoSEQ multiplex PCR, and the TCRdb table lists in-frame clones only, not all of them. This sample lists 100,000 to 150,000 clones; its ten largest clones have about 3.5%. Sequencing used PBMCs. Receptors originate from a man in his late teens or twenties in good health and CMV-seronegative. Each CDR3 is given with its conserved first and last residue. A D gene is named only where the DNA matches it firmly.

j_gene,len,d_gene,v_gene,CDR3nt,CDR3aa
TRBJ2-6,14,.,TRBV2,TGTGCCAGCAGTAGAGTCGCGGGGGCCAACGTCCTGACTTTC,CASSRVAGANVLTF
TRBJ1-2,14,.,TRBV7-9,TGTGCCAGCAGACCTCGGACAGACAACTATGGCTACACCTTC,CASRPRTDNYGYTF
TRBJ1-1,12,.,TRBV30,TGTGCCTGGATTTCGGGGAACACTGAAGCTTTCTTT,CAWISGNTEAFF
TRBJ2-1,17,TRBD2,TRBV2,TGTGCCAGCAGTGTCGCCCGACTAGCGGGAAACTACAATGAGCAGTTCTTC,CASSVARLAGNYNEQFF
TRBJ2-1,18,TRBD2,TRBV5-1,TGCGCCAGCAGCTCACAAGGTCCCGGGACTAGCGGTGACAATGAGCAGTTCTTC,CASSSQGPGTSGDNEQFF
TRBJ1-1,12,.,TRBV7-9,TGTGCCAGCAGCTTCGGGAACACTGAAGCTTTCTTT,CASSFGNTEAFF
TRBJ2-3,15,TRBD2,TRBV11-1,TGTGCCAGCAGCGCTAGCGGGGGACACACAGATACGCAGTATTTT,CASSASGGHTDTQYF
TRBJ2-1,17,TRBD2,TRBV19,TGTGCCAGTAGTATGTCGAGGGGGGCTAGCGGGGCCAATGAGCAGTTCTTC,CASSMSRGASGANEQFF
TRBJ2-6,19,TRBD1,TRBV4-1,TGCGCCAGCAGCCGCCCACGGGGGACAGGGGGTGGGGGGGCCAACGTCCTGACTTTC,CASSRPRGTGGGGANVLTF
TRBJ1-2,11,.,TRBV30,TGTGCCTGGGCCCATGGGGCTGGCTACACCTTC,CAWAHGAGYTF
TRBJ1-1,15,.,TRBV30,TGTGCCTGGAGTGTAGGGACACGGCTCGACACTGAAGCTTTCTTT,CAWSVGTRLDTEAFF
TRBJ2-5,11,.,TRBV19,TGTGCCAGTAGTATCCAGGAGACCCAGTACTTC,CASSIQETQYF
TRBJ2-5,14,TRBD1,TRBV6-1,TGTGCCAGCAGTGACCGGACAGGGCGAAAGACCCAGTACTTC,CASSDRTGRKTQYF
TRBJ2-5,15,TRBD1,TRBV5-1,TGCGCCAGCAGCCCGGGGACAGGGGCGGGGGAGACCCAGTACTTC,CASSPGTGAGETQYF
TRBJ1-4,15,.,TRBV9,TGTGCCAGCAGCCCCGGACAGTTCACTAATGAAAAACTGTTTTTT,CASSPGQFTNEKLFF
TRBJ1-2,15,.,TRBV5-5,TGTGCCAGCAGCTCTATAAATCAGGGATTCTATGGCTACACCTTC,CASSSINQGFYGYTF
TRBJ2-6,15,.,TRBV13,TGTGCCAGCAGCTCCGAGATCTCTGGGGCCAACGTCCTGACTTTC,CASSSEISGANVLTF
TRBJ1-3,18,TRBD1,TRBV4-1,TGCGCCAGCAGCCAATCAGGCATACAGGGGAGATCTGGAAACACCATATATTTT,CASSQSGIQGRSGNTIYF
TRBJ2-3,15,.,TRBV11-2,TGTGCCAGCAGCGTTGACAGCGCCTTCACAGATACGCAGTATTTT,CASSVDSAFTDTQYF
TRBJ2-1,15,TRBD2,TRBV6-5,TGTGCCAGCAGGCAGGGACTAGCGGCCTACAATGAGCAGTTCTTC,CASRQGLAAYNEQFF
TRBJ2-2,13,.,TRBV29-1,TGCAGCGTTGAAGTATGGAGCACCGGGGAGCTGTTTTTT,CSVEVWSTGELFF
TRBJ2-7,15,TRBD1,TRBV19,TGTGCCAGTAGTCCCTTCGGACAGGGAACCGACGAGCAGTACTTC,CASSPFGQGTDEQYF
TRBJ2-3,12,.,TRBV2,TGTGCCAGCAACCAGGATAGGGGGACGCAGTATTTT,CASNQDRGTQYF
TRBJ1-2,15,.,TRBV9,TGTGCCAGCAGCGTAGGTCCGGGAGGGAACTATGGCTACACCTTC,CASSVGPGGNYGYTF
TRBJ2-1,11,.,TRBV20-1,TGCAGTGCGCCGCCCAGGAATGAGCAGTTCTTC,CSAPPRNEQFF
TRBJ2-5,14,TRBD1,TRBV7-9,TGTGCCAGCAGCTTGTCAGGGGGCATGGAGACCCAGTACTTC,CASSLSGGMETQYF
TRBJ1-2,15,.,TRBV6-1,TGTGCCAGCAGTGAAGAGCTTAACAGGGCGGGTGGCTACACCTTC,CASSEELNRAGGYTF
TRBJ2-5,13,.,TRBV5-5,TGTGCCAGCAGCTTGCTTCCTGTCGAGACCCAGTACTTC,CASSLLPVETQYF
TRBJ2-5,15,TRBD2,TRBV5-4,TGTGCCAGCAGCTTGAGCCTCTGGGGGGGAGAGACCCAGTACTTC,CASSLSLWGGETQYF
TRBJ1-2,13,TRBD1,TRBV7-2,TGTGCCAGCAGTCGGACAGGGGCTTCTGGCTACACCTTC,CASSRTGASGYTF
TRBJ1-6,17,.,TRBV5-6,TGTGCCAGCAGCTTTAGAACAGGGAGCTCCTATAATTCACCCCTCCACTTT,CASSFRTGSSYNSPLHF
TRBJ2-5,15,TRBD1,TRBV11-2,TGTGCCAGCAGCGTCGCCGGGACAGGGCAAGAGACCCAGTACTTC,CASSVAGTGQETQYF
TRBJ2-3,14,TRBD2,TRBV5-1,TGCGCCAGCAGCTTGGACGGGGGGGCAGATACGCAGTATTTT,CASSLDGGADTQYF